This T cell receptor (beta chain) was identified during a study of T-cell reconstitution after alpha-beta-depleted transplantation in children (dated by TCRdb to the mid-2010s). Turning to the overall study: Using TCR repertoire profiling, the study quantitatively followed how T-cell immune reconstitution unfolded in children after TCRalphabeta/CD19-depleted allogeneic hematopoietic cell transplantation.

To prepare the library, PCR was applied. Sequenced using an Illumina HiSeq 2500. TCR library preparation used molecular barcoding, with unique molecular identifiers applied to normalize quantification of the TCRbeta repertoire. TCRdb passed the public sequencing reads through fastp at Q25 and MiXCR, retaining productive beta sequences. Each CDR3 protein appears once, grouped with its most common genes and DNA. This sample comprises 200,000 to 250,000 distinct CDR3 sequences, roughly 7.1% of them detected only once. Approximately 6% of the sample is taken by the ten largest. What the research found in general, with its limitations: Apparently early alphabetaT-cell count recovery about two months after transplant reportedly relied on only several hundred rapidly expanded clones derived from non-depleted graft cells. Over the following months the frequencies of hyperexpanded clones went down, and after one year T-cell counts and TCRbeta diversity were mostly credited to newly produced T cells. In some patients, high TCRbeta diversity at day 60 was attributed to recipient T cells and intrathymic progenitors that had survived conditioning.

What this sample's treatment or condition label stands for: allogeneic hematopoietic cell transplantation with graft depleted of TCRalphabeta T cells and CD19 B cells. The children who served as transplant recipients had been given grafts of TCRalphabeta/CD19-depleted allogeneic hematopoietic cells. Here V drops 6 bases and J drops 4 bases, and the junction holds 15 bases not matched to any gene. From its cysteine to its phenylalanine, the CDR3 spans 20 amino acids. The only DNA kept is the CDR3, 60 bases in frame from the first base. This clonotype appeared a few times. Its antigen remains unidentified. Base-call qualities are not available, and no considerably larger clone is one nucleotide away.

The sequence derives from a boy younger than 10 with acute lymphoblastic leukemia, due to receive a stem cell transplant. The V and J genes are TRBV12-3 or TRBV12-4 and TRBJ2-2, with 15 middle bases fitting TRBD2. The source material was PBMCs, sampled before TCRalphabeta/CD19-depleted stem cell transplant. The DNA is as follows: TGTGCCAGCAGACGAAACCTCGGGACTAGCGGGGGGTGGGGCACCGGGGAGCTGTTTTTT. This encodes CASRRNLGTSGGWGTGELFF.